This T cell receptor (beta chain) comes out of a study of blood T cell repertoires in COVID-19. The germline V gene has CDR1 KGHDR and CDR2 SFDVKD. V lost 3 bases to trimming and J lost 0 bases, with 11 bases between them. This CDR3 is 15 amino acids long. Original data processing: Reference gene primer amplification gave estimated nucleated cell counts. The data were produced by immunoSEQ multiplex PCR, yet TCRdb's version contains in-frame clones alone and is incomplete. V and J calls and clone size are those listed in that table; D and trimming were worked out from the DNA. This table holds a few hundred thousand clones, about four fifths found once.

The sequence derives from a woman under 30 with acute or convalescent COVID-19. The rearrangement joins TRBV24-1 to TRBJ2-7; D is undetermined. Sequencing was performed on peripheral blood. CDR3 sequence reads: CATSDGPQDSYEQYF. In DNA form, the CDR3 reads TGTGCCACCAGTGATGGGCCGCAGGACTCCTACGAGCAGTACTTC.